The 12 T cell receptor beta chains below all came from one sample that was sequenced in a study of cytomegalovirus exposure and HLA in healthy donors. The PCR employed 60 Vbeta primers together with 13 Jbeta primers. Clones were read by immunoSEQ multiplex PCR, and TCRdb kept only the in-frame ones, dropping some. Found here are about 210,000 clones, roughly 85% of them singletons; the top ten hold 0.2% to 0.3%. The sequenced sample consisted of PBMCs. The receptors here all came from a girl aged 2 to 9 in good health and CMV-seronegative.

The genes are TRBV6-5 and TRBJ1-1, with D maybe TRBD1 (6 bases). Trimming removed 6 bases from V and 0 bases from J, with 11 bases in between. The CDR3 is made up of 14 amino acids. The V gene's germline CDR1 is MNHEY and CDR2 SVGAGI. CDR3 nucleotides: TGTGCCAGCAGGACCAGGGGCATGAACACTGAAGCTTTCTTT. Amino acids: CASRTRGMNTEAFF.

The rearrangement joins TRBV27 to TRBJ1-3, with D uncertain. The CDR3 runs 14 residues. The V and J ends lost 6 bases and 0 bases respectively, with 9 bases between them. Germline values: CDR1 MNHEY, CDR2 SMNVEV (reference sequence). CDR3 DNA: TGTGCCAGCAGCCTCAGGTACTCTGGAAACACCATATATTTT. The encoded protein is CASSLRYSGNTIYF.

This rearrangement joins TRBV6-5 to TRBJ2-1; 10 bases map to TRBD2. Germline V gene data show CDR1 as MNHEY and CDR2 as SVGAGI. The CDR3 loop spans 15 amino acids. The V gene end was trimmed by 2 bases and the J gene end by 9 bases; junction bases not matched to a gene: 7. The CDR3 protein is CASSYPSGSIGEQFF. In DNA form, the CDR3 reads TGTGCCAGCAGTTACCCTAGCGGGAGCATCGGTGAGCAGTTCTTC.

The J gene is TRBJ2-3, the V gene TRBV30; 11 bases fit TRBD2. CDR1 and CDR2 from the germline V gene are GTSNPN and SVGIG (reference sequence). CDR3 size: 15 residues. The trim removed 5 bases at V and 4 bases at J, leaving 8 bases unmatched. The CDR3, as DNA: TGTGCCTGGTCGACCGGGACTAGCGGCCCAGATACGCAGTATTTT. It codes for CAWSTGTSGPDTQYF.

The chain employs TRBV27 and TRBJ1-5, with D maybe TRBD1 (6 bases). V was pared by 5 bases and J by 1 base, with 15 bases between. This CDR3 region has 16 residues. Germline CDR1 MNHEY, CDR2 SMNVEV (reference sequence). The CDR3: CASSPSYRASNQPQHF. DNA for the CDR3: TGTGCCAGCAGTCCCTCCTACAGGGCGAGCAATCAGCCCCAGCATTTT.

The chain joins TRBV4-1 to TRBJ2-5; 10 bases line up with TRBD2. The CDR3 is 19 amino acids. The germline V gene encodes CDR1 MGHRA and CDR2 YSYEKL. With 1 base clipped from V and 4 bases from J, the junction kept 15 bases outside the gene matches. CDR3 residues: CASSQVGLAGVVERETQYF. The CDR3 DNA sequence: TGCGCCAGCAGCCAAGTGGGGCTAGCGGGAGTAGTTGAACGAGAGACCCAGTACTTC.

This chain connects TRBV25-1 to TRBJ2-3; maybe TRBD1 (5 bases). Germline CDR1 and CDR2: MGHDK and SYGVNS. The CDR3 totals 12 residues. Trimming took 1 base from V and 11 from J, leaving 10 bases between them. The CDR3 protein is CASSESGNGQYF. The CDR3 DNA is TGTGCCAGCAGTGAATCAGGGAACGGGCAGTATTTT. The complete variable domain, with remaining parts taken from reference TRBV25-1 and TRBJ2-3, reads EADIYQTPRYLVIGTGKKITLECSQTMGHDKMYWYQQDPGMELHLIHYSYGVNSTEKGDLSSESTVSRIRTEHFPLTLESARPSHTSQYLCASSESGNGQYFGPGTRLTVL.

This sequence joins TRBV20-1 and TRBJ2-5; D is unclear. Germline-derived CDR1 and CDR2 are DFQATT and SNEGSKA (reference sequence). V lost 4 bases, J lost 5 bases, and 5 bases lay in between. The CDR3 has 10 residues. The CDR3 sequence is CSAKEETQYF. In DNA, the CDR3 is TGCAGTGCTAAGGAGGAGACCCAGTACTTC.

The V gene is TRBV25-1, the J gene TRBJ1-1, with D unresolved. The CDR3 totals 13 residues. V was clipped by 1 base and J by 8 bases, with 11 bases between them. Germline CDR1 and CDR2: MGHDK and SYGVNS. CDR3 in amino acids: CASSELSGGEAFF. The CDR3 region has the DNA TGTGCCAGCAGTGAATTGAGCGGAGGGGAAGCTTTCTTT.

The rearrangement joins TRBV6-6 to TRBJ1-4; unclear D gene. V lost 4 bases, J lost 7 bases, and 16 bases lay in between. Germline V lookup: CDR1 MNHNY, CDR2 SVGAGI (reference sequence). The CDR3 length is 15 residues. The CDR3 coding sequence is TGTGCCAGCAGTTTCGGGGTAGTTCGAGCTGAAAAACTGTTTTTT. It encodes CASSFGVVRAEKLFF.

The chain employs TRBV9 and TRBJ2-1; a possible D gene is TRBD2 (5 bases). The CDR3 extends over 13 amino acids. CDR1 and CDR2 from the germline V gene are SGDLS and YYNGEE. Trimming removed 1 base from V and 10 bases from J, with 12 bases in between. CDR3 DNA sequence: TGTGCCAGCAGCGTATCCGGAGGCAAGGAGCAGTTCTTC. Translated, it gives CASSVSGGKEQFF.

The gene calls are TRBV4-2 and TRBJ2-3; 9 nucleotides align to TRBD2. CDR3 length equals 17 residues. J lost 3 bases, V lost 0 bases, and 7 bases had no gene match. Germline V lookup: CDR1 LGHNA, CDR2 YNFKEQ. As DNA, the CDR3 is TGTGCCAGCAGCCAAGATAGGAGCGGGGGGAGGACAGATACGCAGTATTTT. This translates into CASSQDRSGGRTDTQYF.